This T cell receptor beta chain was recorded in a study of yellow fever vaccine responses in identical twins. General observations from the study: Reportedly, the T cell response mounted by twins to vaccine seemed partly convergent, partly personalized.

To note about this clonotype: Its target is unknown.

MiXCR, run by TCRdb on the RT-PCR reads, gives a single entry per CDR3 protein. The sample shows some 2,200 distinct CDR3 sequences, roughly 85% of them seen only once. This specimen consisted of T cells from blood (PBMCs), unsorted or a sorted subset (not recorded which), obtained before or after yellow fever vaccination (not recorded which). The source is a woman aged 18-29 years who received the yellow fever vaccine.

This CDR3 reads CASSLGSAQDTQYF. The CDR3 DNA reads as TGTGCCAGCAGTTTAGGTAGCGCCCAGGATACGCAGTATTTT. V usage is TRBV12-3 or TRBV12-4 and J usage is TRBJ2-3; TRBD2 is a possible D gene (5 bases). This CDR3 is 14 amino acids long. V was cut by 1 base and J by 6 bases, with 11 bases left in between.